This T cell receptor (beta chain) was retrieved from a study of breast tumors, draining lymph nodes, adjacent tissues. Breast cancer patients provided tissue from their axillary draining lymph nodes. Notes on the study in general: Most tumor T cells seemingly derive from lymph node, then expand in tumor. Data only fit, rather than demonstrated, lymph node origin of most tumor T cells.

The CDR3 covers 13 residues. The V end was cut by 4 bases, the J end by 5 bases, with 11 bases between. Per the germline V gene, CDR1 is SGHRS and CDR2 is YFSETQ. In this sample, this clonotype turned up many times. The antigen is unknown. TCRdb reprocessed the multiplex PCR reads via MiXCR and lists one record per CDR3 protein. The table includes more than 85,000 distinct CDR3 sequences, approximately 22% detected once. This receptor was obtained from a female donor with breast cancer. Some clones in this sample may be carry-over from other donors' samples. This rearrangement joins TRBV5-1 to TRBJ2-3; D not certain. Sequencing was done on a sample of axillary lymph node tissue. CDR3: CASSPRTKDTQYF. The CDR3 DNA sequence: TGCGCCAGCAGCCCCCGGACGAAAGATACGCAGTATTTT.